What follows is one TCR beta chain and its context. The antigen is not known. The source of the sample is a study of T cell responses to AZD1222 COVID-19 vaccine. The study, taken as a whole, reports: Among AZD1222 vaccinees, only five or six were seropositive at baseline. Donors were mostly white British, more females; clonal diversity possibly underestimated. Elevations in Spike-specific TCR breadth and depth followed administration of two AZD1222 doses. As reported, nearly half of all spike-specific TCRs target variant regions that are unmutated.

Using immunoSEQ multiplex PCR, the repertoire was profiled, and TCRdb retains in-frame clones only, with some absent. This table has some 110,000 clones, around 85% appearing once. The sequencing used peripheral blood, collected 28 days after the second AZD1222 dose. The TCR comes from an adult who received the AZD1222 COVID-19 vaccine.

DNA of the CDR3: TGTGCCAGCAGCTTTCAGGGGGATCAGCCCCAGCATTTT. Its protein is CASSFQGDQPQHF. The chain joins TRBV7-9 to TRBJ1-5; 7 nucleotides align to TRBD1. The ends lost 3 bases at V and 5 bases at J; junction bases unmatched: 1. Germline CDR1 SEHNR, CDR2 FQNEAQ (reference sequence). The CDR3 has 13 residues.